This T cell receptor (beta chain) is drawn from a study of CD8 T cells in Susac syndrome (dated by TCRdb to 2018 to 2020). Concerning the study at large: Of the Susac syndrome patients who were sequenced, five or six had clinically active disease and 8 or 9 were in clinical remission. At blood withdrawal, Susac syndrome patients were either therapy-naive, taking corticosteroids (in some cases with IVIg as well), or taking IVIg alone. The study used repertoire sequencing to test whether antigen drove CD8+ T cell activation and differentiation in Susac syndrome. Overall results and qualifications from the work: No clonal expansion was detected in the CD4+ T cell repertoire of Susac syndrome patients. The study acknowledged that relatively few individuals were included in the TCR sequencing and HLA analysis.

Peripheral blood CD8+ and CD4+ T cells from healthy donors, Susac syndrome patients and multiple sclerosis patients were profiled using high-throughput TCR beta sequencing. Recently defined diagnostic criteria for definite or probable disease were met by the Susac syndrome patients. Bulk CD8+ and CD4+ T cells were purified by magnetic negative isolation, whereas CD8+ TEMRA cells were enriched by FACS. Blood was drawn into EDTA tubes, processed within 24 hours, and PBMCs were isolated by density gradient centrifugation. PBMCs intended for TCR sequencing were frozen in liquid nitrogen and were later thawed in a 37 degrees C water bath. The sorted or isolated CD4+, CD8+ and CD8+ TEMRA cells reached a purity of at least 90%. RNA was extracted using the RNeasy kit, and about 0.45 to 1 ug of the RNA was reverse transcribed with random hexamers. TCR beta CDR3 regions were amplified with the immunoSEQ multiplex PCR assay covering 54 Vbeta and 13 Jbeta segments. To correct PCR amplification bias, a synthetic template baseline was used for both primer optimization and computational correction. As for the original processing: Only productive sequences were kept, with reads annotated to V, D and J genes according to IMGT and analyzed in immunoSEQ Analyzer. Clonality was computed as one minus Shannon entropy normalized by log2 of the number of productive unique sequences. Public and private clones were assessed among the 100 most prevalent clones of each patient and control. Clones were defined as Susac-specific when absent from the healthy and MS cohorts, from about 1,100 published viral clones and from other ImmuneACCESS disease sequences. In-frame beta chains were kept once TCRdb had trimmed the public reads at Q25 with fastp and called clones with MiXCR. Rows are unified per CDR3 protein, each entry keeping the most common DNA and genes. These V and J calls rely on TCRdb rather than the paper's analysis. The sample table contains about 180,000 distinct CDR3 sequences; only one count was recorded for around 94% of them. 0.099% of the sample lies in the top ten.

The CDR3 starts with the cysteine, ends with the phenylalanine, and has 16 residues. The retained sequence is limited to the CDR3, 48 bases, with the frame set at the first base. Sequences GTSNPN (CDR1) and SVGIG (CDR2) are obtained from the germline V gene (reference sequence). After removal of 2 bases from V and 0 bases from J, the junction retains 8 bases not matched to a gene. Turning to this clonotype: Its recognized antigen is unknown. Base qualities are missing; no much larger clone stands one base away.

The receptor chain draws on TRBV30 and TRBJ2-7, and 9 junction bases match TRBD1. The source is a human donor with Susac syndrome. Sequenced: CD4+ T cells from PBMCs. CDR3 sequence: CAWSFPGTGRSYEQYF. The bases read TGTGCCTGGAGTTTCCCTGGGACAGGGCGCTCCTACGAGCAGTACTTC.